This T cell receptor (beta chain) was identified during a study of neoadjuvant anti-PD-1 for oral cavity cancer. TCRdb keeps only in-frame clones here, not all; method: immunoSEQ multiplex PCR. The data show about 23,000 clones, with around 26% seen just once and about 16% held by the top ten. Time point of the sample: after neoadjuvant nivolumab, at surgical resection. This clone has just a few counts. The sequenced sample was tumor tissue, obtained after nivolumab (anti-PD-1) treatment. This TCR was recovered from a person aged 35-80 years with oral cavity squamous cell carcinoma.

The CDR3 nucleotides read TGTGCCAGCAGTTTCGGTCCCAGCTCCTACGAGCAGTACTTC. It yields the protein CASSFGPSSYEQYF. The rearrangement uses TRBV6-6 and TRBJ2-7; D is undetermined. This CDR3 is 14 amino acids long. Deletions cut 4 bases from V and 0 bases from J, with 10 bases between. Germline V CDR1 and CDR2: MNHNY, SVGAGI (reference sequence).